The 22 T cell receptor beta chains in this list originate from one sample, sequenced in a study of read filtering for tumor transcriptome and immune sequencing (dated by TCRdb to between 2020 and 2021). For sequencing, an Illumina HiSeq 4000 was employed. TCR libraries were built from roughly 400 ng RNA with the Immunoverse kit, using molecular barcoded adaptors covering alpha/delta and beta/gamma chains. TCRdb passed the public sequencing reads through fastp at Q25 and MiXCR, retaining productive beta sequences. For every CDR3 protein sequence, its rows merge into one entry that carries the most common genes and DNA. The sample table records roughly 38,000 distinct CDR3 sequences; 14% of these occur just once. The biggest ten clones account for 6.5% to 8.5% of the sample. Sequencing input: a population of CD138-negative cells sorted from bone marrow. This specimen's cell subset or site label, per the study, means: bone marrow mononuclear cells depleted of CD138+ plasma/myeloma cells by negative magnetic selection. These TCRs come from a donor over 35 with multiple myeloma.

As regards this clonotype: A far larger clone is just one base off, so this is likely a read error. The chain is built from TRBV7-9 and TRBJ2-1; 8 bases align to TRBD2. The CDR3 has 15 amino acids. Germline CDR1 SEHNR, CDR2 FQNEAQ (reference sequence). CDR3 DNA: TGTGCCAGCAGCTTCGTAGCGGGGAACTACAATAAGCAGTTCTTC. Residues: CASSFVAGNYNKQFF.

The rearrangement uses TRBV11-2 and TRBJ2-1; D gene unclear. The V gene lost 1 base and the J gene lost 4 bases, with 8 bases spanning the gap. Germline CDR1 SGHAT, CDR2 FQNNGV. There are 14 residues in the CDR3. The chain's CDR3 is CASSLASAYNEQFF. CDR3 DNA: TGTGCCAGCAGCTTAGCGTCAGCTTACAATGAGCAGTTCTTC. Full variable domain (remainder filled in from reference TRBV11-2 and TRBJ2-1): EAGVAQSPRYKIIEKRQSVAFWCNPISGHATLYWYQQILGQGPKLLIQFQNNGVVDDSQLPKDRFSAERLKGVDSTLKIQPAKLEDSAVYLCASSLASAYNEQFFGPGTRLTVL.

This clonotype was observed many times. The chain uses TRBV6-6 and TRBJ2-7, with TRBD1 as a possible D gene (5 bases). There are 12 residues in the CDR3. Between the trimmed V and J ends, which lost 5 bases and 3 bases, there was a span of 8 bases. Germline V gives CDR1 MNHNY, CDR2 SVGAGI (reference sequence). CDR3: CASSGAYYEQYF. CDR3 in DNA: TGTGCCAGCAGTGGGGCCTACTACGAGCAGTACTTC.

This clonotype was recorded at least ten times. This rearrangement joins TRBV24-1 to TRBJ2-1; 7 bases line up with TRBD1. The CDR3 covers 16 residues. From germline, CDR1 is KGHDR and CDR2 SFDVKD. Trimming took 2 bases from V and 8 from J; bases not matched to a gene: 11. CDR3 sequence: CATSDSDRVLSDEQFF. The CDR3 DNA is TGTGCCACCAGTGATTCAGACAGGGTTCTGTCTGATGAGCAGTTCTTC.

This clonotype was counted ten times or more. J is TRBJ2-3 and V is TRBV9, with 7 bases aligning to TRBD2. Germline V CDR1 and CDR2: SGDLS, YYNGEE. After removal of 3 bases from V and 1 base from J, the junction contained 11 bases not matched to a gene. The CDR3 is made up of 17 amino acids. The CDR3 loop reads CASSATSALGGTDTQYF. The CDR3 DNA is TGTGCCAGCAGCGCAACTAGCGCACTCGGGGGCACAGATACGCAGTATTTT. The variable domain in full, with the rest retrieved from reference TRBV9 and TRBJ2-3, is DSGVTQTPKHLITATGQRVTLRCSPRSGDLSVYWYQQSLDQGLQFLIQYYNGEERAKGNILERFSAQQFPDLHSELNLSSLELGDSALYFCASSATSALGGTDTQYFGPGTRLTVL.

This clonotype was detected ten times or more. J is TRBJ2-5 and V is TRBV5-5; D may be TRBD2 (6 bases). The CDR3 sequence is 15 residues long. V lost 4 bases and J lost 3, with 16 bases in between. CDR1 and CDR2 from the germline V gene are SGHKS and YYEKEE (reference sequence). CDR3 DNA sequence: TGTGCCAGCAGCGTGGGGGGACGGCATGAAGAGACCCAGTACTTC. Translating gives CASSVGGRHEETQYF.

This clonotype was observed many times. The chain joins TRBV20-1 to TRBJ1-5; D is uncertain. CDR1 is DFQATT, CDR2 SNEGSKA, per germline (reference sequence). V shed 0 bases and J shed 4 bases, with 10 bases lying between them. The CDR3 is 14 amino acids. This CDR3 is CSARDKGANQPQHF. Here the CDR3 DNA reads TGCAGTGCTAGAGATAAGGGTGCAAATCAGCCCCAGCATTTT.

In this sample, this clonotype turned up many times. The chain carries TRBV15 and TRBJ1-1; perhaps TRBD1 as D (5 bases). The CDR3 has 14 amino acids. Germline loops: CDR1 LNHNV, CDR2 YYDKDF (reference sequence). V lost 0 bases, J lost 4 bases, and 9 bases lay in between. The CDR3 loop reads CATSRESGGTEAFF. The DNA for the CDR3 is TGTGCCACCAGCAGAGAGTCCGGGGGCACTGAAGCTTTCTTT.

With respect to this clonotype: A much larger clonotype is one base distant, so this may be a read error. The CDR3 loop reads CASSLYPNEKLFF. The CDR3 DNA reads TGTGCCAGCAGTTTGTACCCTAATGAAAAACTGTTTTTT. The chain joins TRBV28 to TRBJ1-4; D is unclear. The germline CDR1 and CDR2 sequences are MDHEN and SYDVKM. This CDR3 has 13 amino acids. V lost 3 bases to trimming and J lost 3 bases, with 5 bases between them. Supplemented by reference TRBV28 and TRBJ1-4, the full variable domain reads DVKVTQSSRYLVKRTGEKVFLECVQDMDHENMFWYRQDPGLGLRLIYFSYDVKMKEKGDIPEGYSVSREKKERFSLILESASTNQTSMYLCASSLYPNEKLFFGSGTQLSVL.

This clonotype was detected many times. The V and J genes are TRBV12-3 or TRBV12-4 and TRBJ1-4; possible D gene TRBD1, 6 bases. The germline V and J ends were trimmed by 3 bases and 4 bases, with 9 bases remaining between them. The CDR3 has 14 amino acids. CDR3 coding DNA: TGTGCCAGCAGTTTCGGGACACTTAATGAAAAACTGTTTTTT. Protein product: CASSFGTLNEKLFF.

This clonotype was found many times. The chain couples TRBV7-9 to TRBJ1-4; 9 nucleotides agree with TRBD1. The CDR3 is 19 amino acids. Germline V gives CDR1 SEHNR, CDR2 FQNEAQ (reference sequence). The V and J ends lost 6 bases and 0 bases, in that order; junction bases with no gene match: 14. CDR3 region: CASSKVRDRATSTNEKLFF. The CDR3 bases are TGTGCCAGCAGTAAAGTTCGGGACAGGGCGACATCAACTAATGAAAAACTGTTTTTT.

This chain links TRBV27 with TRBJ1-1; weak D call: TRBD1 (5 bases). Per germline, CDR1 MNHEY and CDR2 SMNVEV (reference sequence). V lost 4 bases and J lost 8, with 14 bases in between. There are 13 residues in the CDR3. CDR3 sequence: CASSYLGLAEAFF. CDR3 DNA sequence: TGTGCCAGCAGTTATTTGGGGCTCGCCGAAGCTTTCTTT.

The chain joins TRBV4-1 to TRBJ2-5, with 11 bases aligning to TRBD2. Germline V gene data show CDR1 as MGHRA and CDR2 as YSYEKL. The CDR3 covers 17 residues. V shed 1 base, J shed 3 bases, and the junction held 7 bases outside the gene matches. The CDR3 bases are TGCGCCAGCAGCCAAGGGGGTAGCGGGAGGGCCGAAGAGACCCAGTACTTC. Protein product: CASSQGGSGRAEETQYF.

V and J are TRBV13 and TRBJ2-7; D is possibly TRBD1 (7 bases). The V end was cut by 1 base, the J end by 7 bases, with 23 bases between. Germline V gives CDR1 PRHDT, CDR2 FYEKMQ (reference sequence). The CDR3 is 17 amino acids. This CDR3 reads CASSLVGGGTVLKEQYF. DNA of the CDR3: TGTGCCAGCAGCTTAGTGGGTGGAGGGACAGTACTGAAGGAGCAGTACTTC.

In this sample, this clonotype turned up a few times. A much more abundant neighbour one base away suggests this may be a read error. As the CDR3 is not closed by the conserved phenylalanine or tryptophan, this likely results from a read error. The chain uses TRBV18 and TRBJ2-3, with 7 nucleotides matching TRBD1. J lost 1 base, V lost 3 bases, and 4 bases had no gene match. Looked up from germline, CDR1 is KGHSH and CDR2 is LQKENI. The CDR3 length is 15 residues. The CDR3 DNA sequence: TGTGCCAGCTCACCTAAGGGGGCCGGCACAGATACGCAGTATCTT. This translates into CASSPKGAGTDTQYL.

This clonotype is categorized as medium-sized. The chain carries TRBV7-6 and TRBJ1-1; no definite D call. The germline gives CDR1 SGHVS, CDR2 FNYEAQ. There are 14 residues in the CDR3. Trimming stripped 1 base from V and 4 bases from J, with 10 bases between. CDR3 nucleotide sequence: TGTGCCAGCAGCTTAGAAAATTGGGGCACTGAAGCTTTCTTT. Protein product: CASSLENWGTEAFF.

This clonotype has ten or more counts. J is TRBJ1-2 and V is TRBV5-6; D is uncertain. Trimming removed 4 bases from V and 8 bases from J, with 12 bases in between. This CDR3 comprises 12 residues. CDR1 is SGHDT and CDR2 is YYEEEE in the germline V gene. This chain's CDR3 is CASSPYMTGYTF. The CDR3 bases are TGTGCCAGCAGCCCCTACATGACCGGCTACACCTTC. Using reference TRBV5-6 and TRBJ1-2 for the parts outside the CDR3, the full variable domain is DAGVTQSPTHLIKTRGQQVTLRCSPKSGHDTVSWYQQALGQGPQFIFQYYEEEERQRGNFPDRFSGHQFPNYSSELNVNALLLGDSALYLCASSPYMTGYTFGSGTRLTVV.

The chain combines TRBV11-2 with TRBJ2-2; 8 bases fit TRBD2. Germline CDR1 reads SGHAT; CDR2 reads FQNNGV. V shed 6 bases, J shed 6 bases, and the junction held 9 bases outside the gene matches. The CDR3 is made up of 15 amino acids. As DNA, the CDR3 is TGTGCCAGCAGGACTCTTAGCGGGAAGGCCGGGGAGCTGTTTTTT. Encoded protein: CASRTLSGKAGELFF.

In its sample, this clonotype was seen many times. V usage is TRBV5-6 and J usage is TRBJ1-1; 10 bases fit TRBD1. The CDR3 loop spans 14 amino acids. After removal of 3 bases from V and 5 bases from J, the junction contained 4 bases not matched to a gene. Germline assignment: CDR1 SGHDT and CDR2 YYEEEE. This CDR3 reads CASSSWDRGTEAFF. The CDR3 nucleotides are TGTGCCAGCAGCTCCTGGGACAGGGGAACTGAAGCTTTCTTT.

As regards this clonotype: With a much larger clone just one base away, this may be a read error. The J gene is TRBJ2-2, the V gene TRBV6-1; 7 bases line up with TRBD1. This CDR3 region has 16 residues. CDR1 MNHNS and CDR2 SASEGT come from the germline V gene. CDR3 DNA: TGTGCCAGCAGTGAACTCGGTCGCAGGGGGACCGGGGAGCTGCTTTTT. Its translation: CASSELGRRGTGELLF.

To note about this clonotype: A read error may explain this, as a much larger clone is one base away. The chain has TRBV21-1 and TRBJ1-5. TRBV21-1 is a pseudogene locus. The CDR3 spans 11 residues. CDR3 DNA sequence: TGTGCCAGCCGTGGGAATCAGCCCCAGCATTTT. Amino acid sequence: CASRGNQPQHF.

This clonotype was counted at least ten times. The rearrangement links TRBV20-1 to TRBJ1-3; a weak D match, TRBD1 (5 bases). The length of the CDR3 is 15 residues. V shed 0 bases and J shed 0 bases, with 9 bases lying between them. The germline V gene has CDR1 DFQATT and CDR2 SNEGSKA (reference sequence). The chain's CDR3 is CSARDNQGSGNTIYF. CDR3 in DNA: TGCAGTGCTAGAGATAACCAGGGCTCTGGAAACACCATATATTTT.